A single sample gave rise to the 29 T cell receptor beta chains below, sequenced in a study of blood T cell repertoires in COVID-19. Repertoires were generated with immunoSEQ multiplex PCR, while TCRdb's copy carries only in-frame clones and drops some. The table shows around 160,000 clones, with approximately 80% occurring only once. The source material was peripheral blood. Receptor source: a woman between 35 and 50 years old with active or convalescent COVID-19.

The chain uses TRBV19 and TRBJ2-3; 10 positions agree with TRBD2. The junction had 7 bases not matched to a gene; V was cut back by 8 bases and J by 2 bases. In germline, CDR1 is LNHDA, CDR2 SQIVND (reference sequence). The CDR3 has 15 residues. The CDR3 bases are TGTGCCAGTTGCCGGACTAGCGGATTCACAGATACGCAGTATTTT. Protein sequence: CASCRTSGFTDTQYF.

This chain links TRBV5-1 with TRBJ1-2; 7 positions agree with TRBD1. The CDR3 runs 15 residues. Unmatched junction bases numbered 7, after V lost 4 bases and J lost 1 base. Germline V gene lookup returns CDR1 SGHRS and CDR2 YFSETQ. In DNA form, the CDR3 reads TGCGCCAGCAGCACCCGACAGGGTCTTAACTATGGCTACACCTTC. Its translation: CASSTRQGLNYGYTF.

V usage is TRBV29-1 and J usage is TRBJ2-7; 11 bases agree with TRBD2. The ends lost 4 bases at V and 6 bases at J; junction bases unmatched: 5. There are 13 residues in the CDR3. Germline V gene lookup returns CDR1 SQVTM and CDR2 ANQGSEA. The CDR3 DNA sequence: TGCAGCGTTGTTCTAGCGGGGGGAAGCGAGCAGTACTTC. Its protein is CSVVLAGGSEQYF.

The chain employs TRBV4-3 and TRBJ1-2, with D possibly being TRBD1 (6 bases). Germline loops: CDR1 LGHNA, CDR2 YSLEER. The germline V and J ends were trimmed by 2 bases and 4 bases, with 14 bases remaining between them. The CDR3 length is 15 residues. CDR3 nucleotide sequence: TGCGCCAGCAGCCAATCACAGACAGGAGTCTATGGCTACACCTTC. Encoded protein: CASSQSQTGVYGYTF.

The chain combines TRBV19 with TRBJ1-4; no reliable D call. CDR3 length equals 18 residues. Germline CDR1 and CDR2: LNHDA and SQIVND (reference sequence). The V end lost 5 bases, the J end lost 2 bases, and 21 bases lay between the germline ends. The CDR3 DNA reads as TGTGCCAGTAGTCCAGACGCCCCAGTTGGGAGGACTAATGAAAAACTGTTTTTT. This codes for CASSPDAPVGRTNEKLFF.

The gene calls are TRBV10-2 and TRBJ2-2; 7 nucleotides agree with TRBD2. Germline V CDR1 and CDR2: WSHSY, SAAADI. This CDR3 region has 14 residues. Trimming cost V 3 bases and J 7 bases; bases outside gene matches: 5. The CDR3 region is CASSDKRGHGELFF. CDR3 nucleotides: TGCGCCAGCAGTGATAAGCGGGGCCACGGGGAGCTGTTTTTT.

This clone was recorded once. The genes are TRBV5-1 and TRBJ1-1, with a tentative D call TRBD1 (5 bases). CDR3 length: 12 residues. The germline CDR1 and CDR2 sequences are SGHRS and YFSETQ. The V end was cut by 0 bases, the J end by 7 bases, with 7 bases between. The CDR3 loop is CASSLEGFEAFF. The CDR3 DNA reads as TGCGCCAGCAGCTTGGAGGGGTTTGAAGCTTTCTTT.

In its sample, this clone was seen a few times. This sequence joins TRBV4-3 and TRBJ1-1; 8 nucleotides match TRBD1. This CDR3 contains 15 residues. V trimming: 3 bases; J trimming: 5 bases; junction bases outside the gene matches: 8. CDR1 and CDR2 (germline): LGHNA, YSLEER. The CDR3 is CASSHEGQARTEAFF. CDR3 nucleotide sequence: TGCGCCAGCAGCCACGAGGGACAGGCCCGAACTGAAGCTTTCTTT.

This clone was seen once. The rearrangement uses TRBV2 and TRBJ1-4; D is perhaps TRBD1 (6 bases). Germline assignment: CDR1 SNHLY and CDR2 FYNNEI. V was clipped by 8 bases and J by 0 bases, with 16 bases between them. The CDR3 loop spans 16 amino acids. The DNA for the CDR3 is TGTGCCAGCTCCCTGGGGGCAGATTCAACTAATGAAAAACTGTTTTTT. Amino acids: CASSLGADSTNEKLFF.

V usage is TRBV6-5 and J usage is TRBJ2-3; possible D gene TRBD2, 7 bases. V was shortened by 6 bases and J by 3 bases, with 16 bases between the two germline ends. This CDR3 has 15 amino acids. The germline gives CDR1 MNHEY, CDR2 SVGAGI. The CDR3 nucleotides read TGTGCCAGCAGGTCCCTGGCGGGGGCGACAGATACGCAGTATTTT. The encoded protein is CASRSLAGATDTQYF.

This clone turned up a few times. This chain links TRBV5-1 with TRBJ1-2; a possible D gene is TRBD1 (5 bases). The CDR3 has 15 residues. Germline V lookup: CDR1 SGHRS, CDR2 YFSETQ. Trimming pared 4 bases from V and 1 base from J, leaving 14 bases between. CDR3: CASSPGPTDNYGYTF. CDR3 nucleotide sequence: TGCGCCAGCAGCCCGGGCCCGACAGATAACTATGGCTACACCTTC.

V and J are TRBV15 and TRBJ2-1, with 13 bases lining up with TRBD2. CDR3 size: 16 residues. The V and J ends lost 3 bases and 8 bases, in that order; junction bases with no gene match: 7. The germline gives CDR1 LNHNV, CDR2 YYDKDF (reference sequence). The CDR3 loop is CATSSRTSGSFYEQFF. For the CDR3, the DNA is TGTGCCACCAGCAGCCGGACTAGCGGGAGTTTTTATGAGCAGTTCTTC. Complete variable domain (other parts from reference TRBV15 and TRBJ2-1): DAMVIQNPRYQVTQFGKPVTLSCSQTLNHNVMYWYQQKSSQAPKLLFHYYDKDFNNEADTPDNFQSRRPNTSFCFLDIRSPGLGDTAMYLCATSSRTSGSFYEQFFGPGTRLTVL.

The chain employs TRBV7-7 and TRBJ2-1; 9 bases align to TRBD2. Germline trimming cut 5 bases from V and 2 bases from J; bases unmatched to any gene: 7. Germline V lookup: CDR1 SSHAT, CDR2 FNYEAQ (reference sequence). The CDR3 consists of 16 residues. The CDR3, as DNA: TGTGCCAGCAGCACCGATAGCGGGAGTCCCTACAATGAGCAGTTCTTC. Amino acids: CASSTDSGSPYNEQFF.

This chain links TRBV27 with TRBJ1-5; D possibly corresponds to TRBD1 (6 bases). The CDR3 contains 13 residues. Per germline, CDR1 MNHEY and CDR2 SMNVEV (reference sequence). Trimming stripped 2 bases from V and 7 bases from J, with 9 bases between. CDR3 sequence: CASSLIRGQPQHF. The CDR3, as DNA: TGTGCCAGCAGTTTAATAAGGGGGCAGCCCCAGCATTTT.

The rearrangement joins TRBV6-8 to TRBJ1-5, with 10 bases aligning to TRBD1. V shed 4 bases and J 0 bases; nucleotides not matched to a gene: 12. This CDR3 contains 19 residues. Germline CDR1 MNHGY, CDR2 SAAAGT. As DNA, the CDR3 is TGTGCCAGCAGTTCGGGCGAGGGGACAGGGGAGGATAGCAATCAGCCCCAGCATTTT. Protein: CASSSGEGTGEDSNQPQHF.

The chain couples TRBV7-2 to TRBJ2-3; 9 nucleotides match TRBD2. The CDR3 sequence is 16 residues long. Per the germline V gene, CDR1 is SGHTA and CDR2 is FQGNSA. Trimming took 1 base from V and 6 from J; bases not matched to a gene: 8. The CDR3 reads CASSLEGGGRADTQYF. The CDR3 DNA reads TGTGCCAGCAGCTTAGAGGGAGGCGGGAGGGCCGATACGCAGTATTTT.

The chain carries TRBV6-4 and TRBJ2-7, with unresolved D. Germline CDR1 is MRHNA and CDR2 is SNTAGT. The V end lost 3 bases, the J end lost 6 bases, and 12 bases lay between the germline ends. There are 13 residues in the CDR3. CDR3 sequence reads: CASSEIPGIEQYF. The DNA for the CDR3 is TGTGCCAGCAGTGAGATCCCAGGAATCGAGCAGTACTTC.

The chain employs TRBV18 and TRBJ2-5; TRBD2 might be the D (5 bases). This CDR3 spans 15 amino acids. Between the trimmed V and J ends, which lost 3 bases and 3 bases, there was a span of 14 bases. Germline-derived CDR1 and CDR2 are KGHSH and LQKENI. CDR3 loop: CASSPLVALEETQYF. The CDR3 bases are TGTGCCAGCTCACCGCTTGTAGCGTTAGAAGAGACCCAGTACTTC. The whole variable domain, filled in from reference TRBV18 and TRBJ2-5, reads NAGVMQNPRHLVRRRGQEARLRCSPMKGHSHVYWYRQLPEEGLKFMVYLQKENIIDESGMPKERFSAEFPKEGPSILRIQQVVRGDSAAYFCASSPLVALEETQYFGPGTRLLVL.

The V and J genes are TRBV6-5 and TRBJ2-7; weak D call: TRBD2 (5 bases). In germline, CDR1 is MNHEY, CDR2 SVGAGI. V shed 2 bases and J shed 2 bases, with 13 bases lying between them. The CDR3 length is 15 residues. CDR3 bases: TGTGCCAGCAGTTACCCGGGGTTCCCTACCTACGAGCAGTACTTC. This translates into CASSYPGFPTYEQYF.

The rearrangement uses TRBV3-1 (or the pseudogene TRBV3-2) and TRBJ2-3, with 16 bases lining up with TRBD2. The CDR3 consists of 19 residues. Per the germline V gene, CDR1 is LGHDT and CDR2 is YNNKEL (reference sequence). V lost 5 bases, J lost 1 base, and 9 bases stayed unmatched. The CDR3 loop is CASSIPGLAGGLGTDTQYF. The CDR3, as DNA: TGTGCCAGCAGCATTCCGGGACTAGCGGGGGGGCTGGGCACAGATACGCAGTATTTT.

The chain joins TRBV5-4 to TRBJ1-4, with 9 bases that match TRBD1. Trimming cost V 2 bases and J 8 bases; bases outside gene matches: 10. Germline CDR1 is SGHNT and CDR2 is YYREEE (reference sequence). The length of the CDR3 is 16 residues. The CDR3 DNA sequence: TGTGCCAGCAGCTTTTCCGGCGGGACAGGGAGGGAAAAACTGTTTTTT. This sequence encodes CASSFSGGTGREKLFF.

This chain uses TRBV28 with TRBJ2-7; 8 bases map to TRBD1. The CDR3 runs to 16 residues. CDR1 MDHEN and CDR2 SYDVKM come from the germline V gene. V trimming: 1 base; J trimming: 2 bases; junction bases outside the gene matches: 7. CDR3 amino acids: CASSLLGQGRTYEQYF. The CDR3 coding sequence is TGTGCCAGCAGTTTATTAGGACAGGGACGTACCTACGAGCAGTACTTC.

The CDR3 loop reads CASSPLPSGSPLHF. CDR3 nucleotide sequence: TGTGCCAGCTCACCACTTCCCAGCGGTTCACCCCTCCACTTT. The V and J genes are TRBV18 and TRBJ1-6; D call uncertain. Germline CDR1 and CDR2: KGHSH and LQKENI. This CDR3 spans 14 amino acids. V lost 1 base and J 9 bases, leaving 10 bases between the germline ends.

V is TRBV27 and J is TRBJ2-2; tentatively, D is TRBD1 (5 bases). The CDR3 length is 12 residues. Germline CDR1 reads MNHEY; CDR2 reads SMNVEV (reference sequence). V shed 8 bases and J shed 5 bases, with 9 bases lying between them. CDR3 protein: CASGHTTGELFF. The CDR3 DNA follows: TGTGCCAGCGGACATACTACCGGGGAGCTGTTTTTT.

V is TRBV11-2 and J is TRBJ1-6; D possibly corresponds to TRBD1 (5 bases). The CDR3 is 16 residues long. From germline, CDR1 is SGHAT and CDR2 FQNNGV. Trimming stripped 1 base from V and 6 bases from J, with 13 bases between. The CDR3 spells CASSLVGGTPNSPLHF. The CDR3 coding sequence is TGTGCCAGCAGCTTAGTAGGAGGGACCCCTAATTCACCCCTCCACTTT.

This chain uses TRBV19 with TRBJ2-3; D is unresolved. The CDR3 has 15 residues. Trimming removed 1 base from V and 6 bases from J, with 14 bases in between. The V gene's germline CDR1 is LNHDA and CDR2 SQIVND (reference sequence). The CDR3 spells CASSIALGRRDTQYF. In DNA form, the CDR3 reads TGTGCCAGTAGTATAGCCCTGGGTAGGCGGGATACGCAGTATTTT.

This clone was detected only once. The CDR3 nucleotides read TGTGCCATCACCTTGAGAGAGGACACTGAAGCTTTCTTT. Translation: CAITLREDTEAFF. The chain recombines TRBV10-3 with TRBJ1-1; D unresolved. The germline V gene encodes CDR1 ENHRY and CDR2 SYGVKD. Trimming took 7 bases from V and 3 from J, leaving 12 bases between them. The CDR3 consists of 13 residues.

The chain couples TRBV19 to TRBJ1-1; D is undetermined. CDR3 length: 13 amino acids. CDR1 and CDR2 (germline): LNHDA, SQIVND (reference sequence). V was trimmed by 6 bases and J by 0 bases, leaving 8 bases between them. The CDR3 DNA reads as TGTGCCAGTAGACGGAGTCTGAACACTGAAGCTTTCTTT. Protein: CASRRSLNTEAFF.

A few counts support this clone. The chain carries TRBV7-2 and TRBJ2-2; 9 bases are shared with TRBD1. Germline CDR1 and CDR2: SGHTA and FQGNSA. V lost 0 bases and J lost 6; bases outside the gene matches: 5. This CDR3 is built from 16 residues. CDR3 DNA: TGTGCCAGCAGCTTAGCGCCCCGACAGGGGGCCGGGGAGCTGTTTTTT. As protein: CASSLAPRQGAGELFF.